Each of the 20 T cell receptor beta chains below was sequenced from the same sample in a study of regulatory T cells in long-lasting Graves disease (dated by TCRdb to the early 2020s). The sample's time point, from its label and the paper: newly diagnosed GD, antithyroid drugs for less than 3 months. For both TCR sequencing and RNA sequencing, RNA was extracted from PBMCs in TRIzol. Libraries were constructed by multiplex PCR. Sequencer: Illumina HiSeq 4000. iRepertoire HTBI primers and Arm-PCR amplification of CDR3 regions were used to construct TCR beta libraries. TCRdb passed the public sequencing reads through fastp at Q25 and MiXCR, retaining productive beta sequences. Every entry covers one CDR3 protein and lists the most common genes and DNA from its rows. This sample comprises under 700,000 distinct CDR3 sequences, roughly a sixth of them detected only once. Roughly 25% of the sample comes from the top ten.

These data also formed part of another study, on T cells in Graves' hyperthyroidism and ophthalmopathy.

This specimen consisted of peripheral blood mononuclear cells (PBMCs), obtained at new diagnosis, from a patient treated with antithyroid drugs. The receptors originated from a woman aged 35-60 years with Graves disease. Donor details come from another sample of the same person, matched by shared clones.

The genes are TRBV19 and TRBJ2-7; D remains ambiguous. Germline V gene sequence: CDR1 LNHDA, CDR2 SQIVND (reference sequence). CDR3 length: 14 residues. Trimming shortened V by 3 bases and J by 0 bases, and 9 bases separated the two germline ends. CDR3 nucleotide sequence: TGTGCCAGTAGTATCGGCAGGAGCTCCTACGAGCAGTACTTC. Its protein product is CASSIGRSSYEQYF.

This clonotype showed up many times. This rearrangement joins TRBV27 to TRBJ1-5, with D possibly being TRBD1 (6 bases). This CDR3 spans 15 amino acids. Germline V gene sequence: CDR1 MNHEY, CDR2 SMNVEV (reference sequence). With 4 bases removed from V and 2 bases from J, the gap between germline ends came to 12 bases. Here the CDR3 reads CASSSLGARNQPQHF. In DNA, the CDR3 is TGTGCCAGCAGTTCACTGGGGGCGCGCAATCAGCCCCAGCATTTT.

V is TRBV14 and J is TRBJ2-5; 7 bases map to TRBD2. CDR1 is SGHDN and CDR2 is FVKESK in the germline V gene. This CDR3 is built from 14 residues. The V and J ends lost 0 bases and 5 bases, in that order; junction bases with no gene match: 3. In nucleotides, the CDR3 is TGTGCCAGCAGCCAAGATCACGGGGGGGAGACCCAGTACTTC. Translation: CASSQDHGGETQYF. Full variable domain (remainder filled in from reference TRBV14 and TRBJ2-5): EAGVTQFPSHSVIEKGQTVTLRCDPISGHDNLYWYRRVMGKEIKFLLHFVKESKQDESGMPNNRFLAERTGGTYSTLKVQPAELEDSGVYFCASSQDHGGETQYFGPGTRLLVL.

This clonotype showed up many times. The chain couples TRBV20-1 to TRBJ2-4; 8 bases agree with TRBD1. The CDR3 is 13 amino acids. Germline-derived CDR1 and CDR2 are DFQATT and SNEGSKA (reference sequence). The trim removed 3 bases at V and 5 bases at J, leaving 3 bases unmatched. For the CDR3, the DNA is TGCAGTGCTAGGCGGACAGGGCAAAACATTCAGTACTTC. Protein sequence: CSARRTGQNIQYF.

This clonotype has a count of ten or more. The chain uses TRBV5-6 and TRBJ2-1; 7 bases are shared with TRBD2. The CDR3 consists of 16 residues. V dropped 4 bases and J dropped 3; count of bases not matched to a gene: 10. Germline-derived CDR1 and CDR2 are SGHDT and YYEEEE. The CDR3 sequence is CASSLSASGVYNEQFF. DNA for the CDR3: TGTGCCAGCAGCCTATCGGCTAGCGGAGTCTACAATGAGCAGTTCTTC.

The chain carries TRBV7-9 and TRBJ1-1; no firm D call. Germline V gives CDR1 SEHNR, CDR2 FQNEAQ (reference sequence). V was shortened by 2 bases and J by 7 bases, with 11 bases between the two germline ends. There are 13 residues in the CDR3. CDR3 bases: TGTGCCAGCAGCTTATCGTTAGGACGTGAAGCTTTCTTT. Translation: CASSLSLGREAFF.

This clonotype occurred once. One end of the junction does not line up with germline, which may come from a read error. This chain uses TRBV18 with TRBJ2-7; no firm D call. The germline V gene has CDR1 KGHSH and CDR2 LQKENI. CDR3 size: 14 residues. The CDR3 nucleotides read TGTGCCAGCTCACCGTCGACCCCCTCCTACGGGCAGTACTTC. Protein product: CASSPSTPSYGQYF.

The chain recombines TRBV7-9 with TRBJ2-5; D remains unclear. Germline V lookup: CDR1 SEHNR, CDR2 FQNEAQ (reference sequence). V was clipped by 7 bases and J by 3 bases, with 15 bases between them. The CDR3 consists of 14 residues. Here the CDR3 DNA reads TGTGCCAGCAACTCCCCCCCCATAGAAGAGACCCAGTACTTC. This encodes CASNSPPIEETQYF.

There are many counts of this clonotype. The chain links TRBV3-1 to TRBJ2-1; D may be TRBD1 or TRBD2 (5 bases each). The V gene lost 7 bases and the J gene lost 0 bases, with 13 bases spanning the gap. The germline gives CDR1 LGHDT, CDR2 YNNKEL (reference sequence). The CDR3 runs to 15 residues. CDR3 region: CASIQGGSSYNEQFF. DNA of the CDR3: TGTGCCAGCATCCAGGGTGGGAGCTCCTACAATGAGCAGTTCTTC.

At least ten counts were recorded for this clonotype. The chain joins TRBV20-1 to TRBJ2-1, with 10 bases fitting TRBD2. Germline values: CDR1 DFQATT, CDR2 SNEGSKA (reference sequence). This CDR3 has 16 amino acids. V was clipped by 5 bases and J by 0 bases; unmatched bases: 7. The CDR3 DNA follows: TGCAGTGCTTATTCTAGCGGGGGTTTCTCCTACAATGAGCAGTTCTTC. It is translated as CSAYSSGGFSYNEQFF.

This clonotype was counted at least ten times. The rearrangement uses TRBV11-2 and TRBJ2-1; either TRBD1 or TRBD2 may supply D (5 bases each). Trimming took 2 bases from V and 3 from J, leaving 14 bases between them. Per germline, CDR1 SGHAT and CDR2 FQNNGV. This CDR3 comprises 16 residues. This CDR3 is CASSLSPGAGYNEQFF. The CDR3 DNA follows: TGTGCCAGCAGCTTATCCCCCGGGGCCGGCTACAATGAGCAGTTCTTC.

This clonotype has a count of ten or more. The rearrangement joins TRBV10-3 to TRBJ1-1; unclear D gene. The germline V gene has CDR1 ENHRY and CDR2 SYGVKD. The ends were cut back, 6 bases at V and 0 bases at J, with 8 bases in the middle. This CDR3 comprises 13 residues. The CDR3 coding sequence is TGTGCCATCAGGACTGAGATGAACACTGAAGCTTTCTTT. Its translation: CAIRTEMNTEAFF.

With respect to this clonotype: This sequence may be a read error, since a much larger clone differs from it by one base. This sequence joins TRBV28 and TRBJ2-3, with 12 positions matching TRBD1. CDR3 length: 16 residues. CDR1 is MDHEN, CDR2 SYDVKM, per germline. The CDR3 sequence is CASSLWGTGGTGTQYF. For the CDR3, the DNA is TGTGCCAGCAGTTTATGGGGGACAGGGGGCACAGGTACGCAGTATTTT.

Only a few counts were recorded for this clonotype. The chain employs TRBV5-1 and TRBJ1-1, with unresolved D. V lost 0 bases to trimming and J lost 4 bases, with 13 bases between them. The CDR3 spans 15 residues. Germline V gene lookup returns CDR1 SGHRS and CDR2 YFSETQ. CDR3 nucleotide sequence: TGCGCCAGCAGCTTGGATCTCTGGGGTAGCACTGAAGCTTTCTTT. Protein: CASSLDLWGSTEAFF. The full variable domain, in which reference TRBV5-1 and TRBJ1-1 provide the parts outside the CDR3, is KAGVTQTPRYLIKTRGQQVTLSCSPISGHRSVSWYQQTPGQGLQFLFEYFSETQRNKGNFPGRFSGRQFSNSRSEMNVSTLELGDSALYLCASSLDLWGSTEAFFGQGTRLTVV.

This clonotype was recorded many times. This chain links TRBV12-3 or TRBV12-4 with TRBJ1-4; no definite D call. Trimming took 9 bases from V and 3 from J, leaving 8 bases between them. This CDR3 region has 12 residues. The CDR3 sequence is CASHGSNEKLFF. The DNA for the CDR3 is TGTGCCAGTCATGGGTCTAATGAAAAACTGTTTTTT.

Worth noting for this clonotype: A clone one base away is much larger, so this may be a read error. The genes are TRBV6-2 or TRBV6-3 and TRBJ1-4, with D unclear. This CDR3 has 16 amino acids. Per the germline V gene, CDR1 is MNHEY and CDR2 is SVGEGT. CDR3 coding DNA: TGTGCCAGCAGTTACACGGAGTATGCAACTAATGAAAAACTGCTTTTT. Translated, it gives CASSYTEYATNEKLLF.

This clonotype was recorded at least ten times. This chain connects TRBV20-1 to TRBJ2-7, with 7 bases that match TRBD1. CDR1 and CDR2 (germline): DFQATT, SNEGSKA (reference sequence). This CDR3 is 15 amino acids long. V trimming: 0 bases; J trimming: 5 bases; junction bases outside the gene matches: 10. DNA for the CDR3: TGCAGTGCTAGAGATGCTACGACAGGGAAACACGAGCAGTACTTC. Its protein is CSARDATTGKHEQYF.

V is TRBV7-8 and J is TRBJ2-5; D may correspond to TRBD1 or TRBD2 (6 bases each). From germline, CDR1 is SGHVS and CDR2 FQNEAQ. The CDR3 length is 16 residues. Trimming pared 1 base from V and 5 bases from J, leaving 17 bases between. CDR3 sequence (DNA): TGTGCCAGCAGCTTAGTCAGTCCGGGGGCGGGGGAGACCCAGTACTTC. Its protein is CASSLVSPGAGETQYF.

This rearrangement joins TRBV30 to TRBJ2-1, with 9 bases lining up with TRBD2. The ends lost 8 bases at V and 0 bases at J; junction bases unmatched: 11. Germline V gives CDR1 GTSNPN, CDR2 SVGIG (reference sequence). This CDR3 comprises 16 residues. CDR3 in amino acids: CATTFAGGRSYNEQFF. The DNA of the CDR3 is TGTGCCACCACCTTCGCGGGGGGGCGCTCCTACAATGAGCAGTTCTTC.

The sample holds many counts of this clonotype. The CDR3 nucleotides read TGTGCCAGCAGCCAAGGGACTGACCGTACCCAGCCCCAGCATTTT. As protein: CASSQGTDRTQPQHF. The chain combines TRBV3-1 with TRBJ1-5; D unclear. The CDR3 runs 15 residues. The V end lost 1 base, the J end lost 7 bases, and 14 bases lay between the germline ends. Germline CDR1 LGHDT, CDR2 YNNKEL (reference sequence).